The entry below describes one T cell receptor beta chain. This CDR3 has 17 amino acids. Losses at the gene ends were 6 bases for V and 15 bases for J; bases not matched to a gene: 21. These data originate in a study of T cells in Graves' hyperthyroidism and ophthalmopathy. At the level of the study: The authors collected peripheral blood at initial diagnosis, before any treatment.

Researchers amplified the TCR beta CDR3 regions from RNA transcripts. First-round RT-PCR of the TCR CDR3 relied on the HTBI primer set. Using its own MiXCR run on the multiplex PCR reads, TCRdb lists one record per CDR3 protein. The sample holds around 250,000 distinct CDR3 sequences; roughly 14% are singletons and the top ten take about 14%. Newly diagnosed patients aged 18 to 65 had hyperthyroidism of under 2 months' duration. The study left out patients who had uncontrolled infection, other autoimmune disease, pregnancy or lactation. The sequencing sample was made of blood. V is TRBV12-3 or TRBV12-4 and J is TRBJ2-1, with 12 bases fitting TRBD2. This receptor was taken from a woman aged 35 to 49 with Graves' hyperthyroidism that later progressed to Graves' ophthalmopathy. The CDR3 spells CASRPIPPGLAGGPGFF. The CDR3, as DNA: TGTGCCAGCAGACCAATCCCCCCGGGTCTAGCGGGAGGGCCTGGGTTCTTC.